This T cell receptor (beta chain) was retrieved from a study of PD-L1 blockade in urothelial cancer (dated by TCRdb to the late 2010s). Concerning the study at large: Every patient began therapy in about 2014 and was given atezolizumab 1,200 mg intravenously every 3 weeks. About 85% of the 29 patients were males with bladder-origin urothelial cancer, and about 65% of the roughly 29 reported a prior smoking history. An ECOG performance status of 0 or 1 was recorded for the patients, and 0 to 3 prior chemotherapy regimens had been received by the patients. Blood samples were analyzed at two time points: 3 weeks after treatment start (second dose) and 6 weeks after treatment start. Blood samples yielded a median of roughly 140,000 T cells and around 80,000 unique TCRs, with median clonality approximately 0.08. The study, an exploratory multi-omic analysis, examined somatic, immune and clinical correlates of response to PD-L1 blockade with atezolizumab in urothelial cancer. Pretreatment tumor samples, along with matched peripheral blood collected serially before and after atezolizumab treatment, underwent TCR sequencing. Durable clinical benefit was defined as a progression-free survival longer than 6 months, and TCR features were additionally tested against progression-free survival and overall survival. In the same patients who had TCR sequencing, pretreatment tumors also underwent whole exome sequencing and RNA sequencing. Fewer than ten patients reached durable clinical benefit, while 20 to 25 patients did not. Approximately 29 patients had pretreatment blood TCR-seq, some 25 had at least one posttreatment blood collection, and some 25 had tumor TCR-seq.

Comment on this clone: What this receptor recognizes is not known. No clone much larger than this one lies a single base away; base qualities are absent.

V is reduced by 0 bases and J by 7 bases, leaving a spacing of 8 bases between them. The CDR3, from cysteine to phenylalanine, totals 14 residues. Of the read, only the CDR3 DNA is kept; its 42 bases are in frame from base 1. CDR1 and CDR2 (SGDLS, YYNGEE) derive from the germline V gene. To estimate absolute template abundance from read counts, synthetic TCR analog templates were spiked into each PCR. The immunoSEQ assay used bias-controlled V and J gene primers to amplify TCRbeta CDR3 regions from genomic DNA. Rearranged TCRbeta segments were sequenced at approximately 20X coverage. The original pipeline was this. Sequencing errors were corrected by clustering and CDR3s were annotated against IMGT to assign V, D and J genes. Out-of-frame and stop-codon sequences were excluded, and only productive TCRbeta rearrangements were used in downstream analyses. Clonality was computed as one minus Shannon entropy normalized by the log of the number of unique productive sequences. Fisher's exact test with Benjamini-Hochberg correction, using a cutoff of adjusted p below 0.01, was how clones that differed between time points or between blood and tumor were identified. TCRdb mirrors the immuneACCESS table, restricted to in-frame sequences. Some clones are absent from its copies; in checked studies, under half trace to an unresolved V gene, and the reason for the others is unknown. D and trimming were read from the DNA, whereas the V and J calls and clone size are those reported in that table. Across this sample there are nearly 30,000 clones, with 87% seen only once. The ten largest account for around 2.9% of the sample.

The cohort comprised approximately 30 patients with locally advanced or metastatic urothelial carcinoma treated at Memorial Sloan Kettering on a trial protocol. Peripheral blood mononuclear cells were collected pretreatment and during treatment, with between 1 and 8 total time points obtained per patient. The Qiagen DNeasy Blood extraction kit was used to purify genomic DNA from total PBMCs and tumor samples. PBMCs were collected pretreatment and during treatment and were isolated and stored as previously described. General conclusions and limits of the study: Because the sample size was small (n ≈ 29) and many exploratory analyses were performed, the results are intended to be hypothesis-generating. Patients with durable benefit showed greater expansion of tumor-associated TCR clones in peripheral blood 3 weeks after starting treatment (n ≈ 22, p = 0.022). A pretreatment peripheral blood TCR clonality below the median was linked to improved progression-free and overall survival.

The specimen comprised PBMCs, sampled around atezolizumab (anti-PD-L1) treatment. The sequence is built from TRBV9 and TRBJ1-6, with a tentative D gene TRBD1 over 5 matching bases. The receptor was derived from a man aged 50-59 years with urothelial cancer. The DNA sequence reads TGTGCCAGCAGCGTAGTTTCAGGGAATTCACCCCTCCACTTT. Translated, this is CASSVVSGNSPLHF.